A single TCR beta chain is shown here with its context. Its specificity is not known. The sample originates from a study of CXCR3-negative and CXCR3-positive naive CD8 T cells. Preparation of TRB cDNA libraries relied on 5' RACE carrying UMI labels. TCRdb reanalyzed the 5' RACE reads, giving one entry per CDR3 protein sequence and no DNA. This table holds about 89,000 distinct CDR3 sequences. Overall study findings and caveats: CXCR3-positive naive cells carried more hydrophobic TRB CDR3s than CXCR3-negative naive cells did.

What was sequenced was naive CXCR3+ CD8+ T cells from blood. Subset denoted: CD45RO-CCR7+CD27+CD95- naive CD8+ T cells expressing CXCR3 (TNR3+). The clonotype originates from a human donor in good health. Some clones in this sample may be carry-over from other donors' samples.

Here the CDR3 reads CASSEGKHYGYTF. The chain joins TRBV2 to TRBJ1-2. The CDR3 is 13 amino acids. Germline CDR1 and CDR2: SNHLY and FYNNEI.